The rows below give T cell receptor beta chains drawn from one sample of a study of cytomegalovirus exposure and HLA in healthy donors. The repertoire was sequenced with immunoSEQ multiplex PCR; TCRdb's copy has only in-frame clones and lacks some. The table records over 150,000 clones, over 65% of them present only once. Sequences were obtained from PBMCs. These receptor sequences come from a woman aged 35 to 49 in good health and CMV-seronegative. Each CDR3 is given with its conserved first and last residue. The order of the fields is J gene, clone size, V gene, D gene, CDR3 protein, CDR3 DNA. A D gene is named only where the DNA matches it firmly. Where a row states a size, it is once, few, many or the class of an expanded clone; other rows omit it.

>TRBJ1-2|-|TRBV7-9|TRBD1
CASSLQGANGYTF
TGTGCCAGCAGCTTACAGGGGGCCAATGGCTACACCTTC
>TRBJ1-2|-|TRBV27|-
CASSFGRFGSYTF
TGTGCCAGCAGTTTTGGGAGGTTCGGTAGCTACACCTTC
>TRBJ2-7|-|TRBV2|-
CASSEVTSGYEQYF
TGTGCCAGCAGTGAAGTTACAAGCGGATACGAGCAGTACTTC
>TRBJ1-1|-|TRBV5-1|TRBD1
CASSSGTASRTEAFF
TGCGCCAGCAGCTCCGGGACAGCGTCTCGGACTGAAGCTTTCTTT
>TRBJ1-6|-|TRBV5-4|-
CAGETTGFGNSPLHF
TGTGCCGGGGAAACAACAGGGTTTGGCAATTCACCCCTCCACTTT
>TRBJ2-5|once|TRBV2|TRBD2
CASRRTSGGAGETQYF
TGTGCCAGCAGGCGGACTAGCGGGGGGGCCGGAGAGACCCAGTACTTC
>TRBJ2-7|-|TRBV27|-
CASSPNAVVYEQYF
TGTGCCAGCAGTCCGAATGCGGTCGTCTACGAGCAGTACTTC
>TRBJ2-5|once|TRBV27|-
CASSYQGFQETQYF
TGTGCCAGCAGTTACCAGGGATTCCAAGAGACCCAGTACTTC
>TRBJ2-1|-|TRBV6-6|TRBD2
CASGYPSGGDEQFF
TGTGCCAGCGGTTATCCTAGCGGGGGCGATGAGCAGTTCTTC
>TRBJ1-2|-|TRBV5-4|-
CASSSPGYGYTF
TGTGCCAGCAGCAGCCCGGGGTATGGCTACACCTTC
>TRBJ2-1|-|TRBV6-5|TRBD2
CASKTSGRGDEQFF
TGTGCCAGCAAGACTAGCGGGAGGGGCGATGAGCAGTTCTTC
>TRBJ1-2|-|TRBV7-9|-
CASSLDPPRGGYGYTF
TGTGCCAGCAGCTTAGATCCCCCTAGGGGGGGCTATGGCTACACCTTC
>TRBJ2-3|-|TRBV5-1|TRBD1
CASSFGQGRDLDTQYF
TGCGCCAGCAGCTTCGGACAGGGGCGGGATTTGGATACGCAGTATTTT